The rows below give T cell receptor beta chains drawn from one sample of a study of cytomegalovirus exposure and HLA in healthy donors. Sequencing used immunoSEQ multiplex PCR; TCRdb keeps in-frame clones, though not all of them. In the table there are 65,000 or so clones, approximately 82% of which are singletons. Sequences were obtained from PBMCs. These receptors all stem from a girl aged 5-17 years in good health and CMV-seropositive. Both conserved end residues are part of each CDR3. Each record gives: D gene, V gene, CDR3 length, J gene, clone size, CDR3 protein, CDR3 DNA. The D gene is left open where the match is weak. For some rows the clone size is stated as once, few or many, or as a class when expanded; others skip it.

>TRBD1|TRBV5-1|19|TRBJ2-6|-
CASSSPRGTGLQGANVLTF
TGCGCCAGCAGCTCACCTCGGGGGACAGGGCTCCAGGGGGCCAACGTCCTGACTTTC
>-|TRBV27|15|TRBJ1-6|-
CASSLSGSGNSPLHF
TGTGCCAGCAGTTTAAGCGGTTCGGGTAATTCACCCCTCCACTTT
>TRBD1|TRBV7-2|16|TRBJ2-7|-
CASSLASRGSLYEQYF
TGTGCCAGCAGCTTAGCGTCCAGGGGGAGCCTCTACGAGCAGTACTTC
>-|TRBV21-1|15|TRBJ1-6|-
CASSKAGTENSPLHF
TGTGCCAGCAGCAAAGCGGGGACAGAAAATTCACCCCTCCACTTT
>TRBD2|TRBV10-2|15|TRBJ2-1|once
CASSELAGNHNEQFF
TGCGCCAGCAGTGAGCTAGCGGGGAACCACAATGAGCAGTTCTTC
>-|TRBV29-1|12|TRBJ1-2|-
CSVEDRDYGYTF
TGCAGCGTTGAAGATCGGGACTATGGCTACACCTTC
>-|TRBV4-2|15|TRBJ2-2|-
CASSQGGRNTGELFF
TGTGCCAGCAGCCAAGGTGGGCGGAACACCGGGGAGCTGTTTTTT
>-|TRBV11-1|14|TRBJ2-7|-
CASSLDGIVYEQYF
TGTGCCAGCAGCTTAGACGGGATCGTCTACGAGCAGTACTTC
>TRBD1|TRBV4-3|19|TRBJ1-4|few
CASSQMPLGRDRGDEKLFF
TGCGCCAGCAGCCAGATGCCCCTCGGAAGGGACAGGGGGGACGAAAAACTGTTTTTT
>TRBD2|TRBV10-3|14|TRBJ2-7|-
CAISEPAGGYEQYF
TGTGCCATCAGTGAGCCCGCGGGGGGTTACGAGCAGTACTTC
>-|TRBV4-2|14|TRBJ1-2|-
CASSQDPDSYGYTF
TGTGCCAGCAGCCAAGACCCGGACAGCTATGGCTACACCTTC
>-|TRBV18|15|TRBJ1-4|-
CASSPMTVPNEKLFF
TGTGCCAGCTCACCCATGACAGTACCTAATGAAAAACTGTTTTTT
>-|TRBV28|13|TRBJ1-2|-
CASNMRGSDGYTF
TGTGCCAGCAACATGAGGGGGAGCGATGGCTACACCTTC
>-|TRBV28|15|TRBJ1-2|-
CASTLSGRSNYGYTF
TGTGCCAGCACCCTGAGCGGCAGAAGTAACTATGGCTACACCTTC
>TRBD2|TRBV4-1|15|TRBJ2-3|few
CASSHSSGGTDTQYF
TGCGCCAGCAGCCACTCTAGCGGGGGTACAGATACGCAGTATTTT
>TRBD1|TRBV7-6|16|TRBJ2-6|few
CASSRDSVSGANVLTF
TGTGCCAGCAGCCGGGACAGTGTCTCTGGGGCCAACGTCCTGACTTTC
>-|TRBV30|10|TRBJ1-1|-
CAWVSPQAFF
TGTGCCTGGGTGTCTCCCCAAGCTTTCTTT
>TRBD2|TRBV28|15|TRBJ2-2|-
CASTFGLADTGELFF
TGTGCCAGCACTTTTGGACTAGCGGACACCGGGGAGCTGTTTTTT
>-|TRBV6-5|14|TRBJ2-7|-
CASSYSGGLDEQYF
TGTGCCAGCAGTTACTCGGGGGGTTTAGACGAGCAGTACTTC
>-|TRBV28|15|TRBJ2-2|few
CASRSRVAEVGELFF
TGTGCCAGCAGATCCAGGGTGGCCGAGGTCGGGGAGCTGTTTTTT